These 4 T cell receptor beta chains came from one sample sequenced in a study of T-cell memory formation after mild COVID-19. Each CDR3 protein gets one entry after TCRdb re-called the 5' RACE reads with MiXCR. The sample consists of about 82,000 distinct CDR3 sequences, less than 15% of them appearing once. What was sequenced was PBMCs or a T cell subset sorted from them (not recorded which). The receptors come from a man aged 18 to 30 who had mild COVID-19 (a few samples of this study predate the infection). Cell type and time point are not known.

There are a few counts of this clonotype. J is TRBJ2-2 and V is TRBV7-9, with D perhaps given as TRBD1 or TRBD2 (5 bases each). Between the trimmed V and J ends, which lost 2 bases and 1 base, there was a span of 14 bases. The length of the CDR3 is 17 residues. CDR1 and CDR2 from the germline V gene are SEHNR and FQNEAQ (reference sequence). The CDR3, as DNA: TGTGCCAGCAGCTTAAGCGAGGGGTCAAAGAACACCGGGGAGCTGTTTTTT. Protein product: CASSLSEGSKNTGELFF. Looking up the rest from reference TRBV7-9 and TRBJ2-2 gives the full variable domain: DTGVSQNPRHKITKRGQNVTFRCDPISEHNRLYWYRQTLGQGPEFLTYFQNEAQLEKSRLLSDRFSAERPKGSFSTLEIQRTEQGDSAMYLCASSLSEGSKNTGELFFGEGSRLTVL.

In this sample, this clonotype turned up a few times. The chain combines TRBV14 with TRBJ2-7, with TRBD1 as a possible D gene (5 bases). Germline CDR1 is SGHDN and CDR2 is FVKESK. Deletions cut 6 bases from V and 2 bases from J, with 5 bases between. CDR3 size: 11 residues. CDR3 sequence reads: CASRDTYEQYF. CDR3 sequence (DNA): TGTGCCAGCAGGGACACCTACGAGCAGTACTTC.

CDR3 coding DNA: TGTGCCAGCAGCGACGGGACAGGTCAACAAGAGACCCAGTACTTC. Translated, it gives CASSDGTGQQETQYF. The chain couples TRBV9 to TRBJ2-5; 8 bases fit TRBD1. The V gene end was trimmed by 3 bases and the J gene end by 2 bases; junction bases not matched to a gene: 6. Per the germline V gene, CDR1 is SGDLS and CDR2 is YYNGEE. The CDR3 totals 15 residues.

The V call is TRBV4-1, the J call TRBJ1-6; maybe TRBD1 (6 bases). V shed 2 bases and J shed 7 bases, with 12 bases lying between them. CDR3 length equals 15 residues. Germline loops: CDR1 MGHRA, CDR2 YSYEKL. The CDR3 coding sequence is TGCGCCAGCAGCCAATCGACCAGGGGAAATTCACCCCTCCACTTT. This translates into CASSQSTRGNSPLHF.